This record concerns one T cell receptor beta chain sequence. The target antigen is unknown. This sample was included in a study of long-term antiretroviral therapy in people with HIV. Broader study findings: Blood sampling spanned 2004 to 2017, possibly under older ART regimens.

Germline V lookup: CDR1 SGHTA, CDR2 FQGNSA. The CDR3 runs to 14 residues. The V end was cut by 5 bases, the J end by 3 bases, with 11 bases between. Treatment for every participant with HIV took place in the United States. Investigators performed immunoSEQ version v3.0 at survey level. Sequencing aimed at roughly 40,000-55,000 T-cell genomes per sample. The repertoire was sequenced with immunoSEQ multiplex PCR; TCRdb's copy has only in-frame clones and lacks some. The table lists over 30,000 clones, roughly 80% of them singletons, with roughly 6.1% in the top ten. Source: unsorted PBMCs, taken 0.6 years after starting antiretroviral therapy. The chain is built from TRBV7-2 and TRBJ1-5; TRBD1 might be the D (5 bases). This sequence originates from a man between 18 and 29 years old with HIV. The CDR3 region is CASSTGTVNQPQHF. DNA for the CDR3: TGTGCCAGCAGCACCGGGACTGTCAATCAGCCCCAGCATTTT.